These 21 T cell receptor beta chains share one sample of origin, sequenced in a study of blood T cell repertoires in COVID-19. Generated by immunoSEQ multiplex PCR, the TCRdb table keeps only in-frame clones and is missing some. The profile shows around 72,000 clones, approximately 88% of them singletons. The sequencing sample was made of peripheral blood. These receptor sequences come from a woman between 65 and 79 years old with acute or convalescent COVID-19.

The chain recombines TRBV19 with TRBJ1-5; 10 positions match TRBD1. V lost 2 bases, J lost 1 base, and 8 bases stayed unmatched. In germline, CDR1 is LNHDA, CDR2 SQIVND (reference sequence). The CDR3 consists of 18 residues. The CDR3, as DNA: TGTGCCAGTAGTATAAGAGGGACAGGGGTCGGGAGCAATCAGCCCCAGCATTTT. Encoded protein: CASSIRGTGVGSNQPQHF.

About this clone itself: At one of its ends the junction is not consistent with the germline gene, which may arise from a read error. The V and J genes are TRBV14 and TRBJ2-7, with D hard to call. The germline V gene has CDR1 SGHDN and CDR2 FVKESK. The CDR3 extends over 12 amino acids. The CDR3 DNA follows: TGTGCCAGCAGCCAAGGAATCTACGGGCAGTACTTC. Encoded protein: CASSQGIYGQYF.

The V and J genes are TRBV28 and TRBJ2-3; 9 positions agree with TRBD2. The CDR3 length is 13 residues. Germline values: CDR1 MDHEN, CDR2 SYDVKM. V shed 10 bases and J 3 bases; nucleotides not matched to a gene: 5. CDR3 nucleotide sequence: TGTGCCATCGGCGGGGGGGGGACAGATACGCAGTATTTT. Encoded protein: CAIGGGGTDTQYF.

This clone was observed once. The chain carries TRBV20-1 and TRBJ2-2; D ambiguous. The length of the CDR3 is 13 residues. The V gene lost 3 bases and the J gene lost 4 bases, with 9 bases spanning the gap. CDR1 is DFQATT and CDR2 is SNEGSKA in the germline V gene (reference sequence). The CDR3 sequence: CSASGVVTGELFF. The CDR3 DNA is TGCAGTGCTAGTGGAGTAGTCACCGGGGAGCTGTTTTTT.

This sequence joins TRBV19 and TRBJ1-4; the D gene is possibly TRBD1 (5 bases). The V and J ends lost 7 bases and 7 bases respectively, with 16 bases between them. This CDR3 has 14 amino acids. Per germline, CDR1 LNHDA and CDR2 SQIVND (reference sequence). This chain's CDR3 is CASNGAGLGEKLFF. For the CDR3, the DNA is TGTGCCAGTAATGGGGCAGGGCTTGGTGAAAAACTGTTTTTT.

This chain links TRBV5-4 with TRBJ1-1, with 11 positions matching TRBD1. Germline V CDR1 and CDR2: SGHNT, YYREEE (reference sequence). With V trimmed by 3 bases and J by 4 bases, 8 bases remained unmatched. The CDR3 totals 16 residues. The CDR3: CASSSGQGALGTEAFF. The CDR3 DNA follows: TGTGCCAGCAGCTCTGGACAGGGGGCTCTGGGCACTGAAGCTTTCTTT.

V and J are TRBV11-3 and TRBJ1-1; D uncertain. V lost 4 bases and J lost 0, with 6 bases in between. CDR1 is SGHNT and CDR2 is YENEEA in the germline V gene. There are 13 residues in the CDR3. CDR3 DNA sequence: TGTGCCAGCAGCTATAGTATGAACACTGAAGCTTTCTTT. This gives the protein CASSYSMNTEAFF.

The CDR3 sequence is CASSSRRGNYGYTF. Written as DNA, the CDR3 is TGTGCCAGCAGTAGCCGCAGGGGTAACTATGGCTACACCTTC. The chain joins TRBV6-5 to TRBJ1-2, with D maybe TRBD1 (6 bases). CDR1 and CDR2 (germline): MNHEY, SVGAGI. CDR3 size: 14 residues. V dropped 5 bases and J dropped 1 base, with 11 bases sitting between them.

This chain connects TRBV7-2 to TRBJ1-5, with D unclear. Germline lookup yields CDR1 SGHTA and CDR2 FQGNSA. V was pared by 3 bases and J by 6 bases, with 18 bases between. This CDR3 has 16 residues. CDR3 loop: CASSLMTVLTGQPQHF. The CDR3 DNA reads as TGTGCCAGCAGCTTGATGACTGTCTTGACGGGTCAGCCCCAGCATTTT.

This clone was observed a few times. The V and J genes are TRBV7-9 and TRBJ2-3, with TRBD2 identical over 13 bases. The germline V gene encodes CDR1 SEHNR and CDR2 FQNEAQ (reference sequence). The CDR3 has 16 amino acids. Trimming cost V 5 bases and J 4 bases; bases outside gene matches: 6. This CDR3 reads CASSPTGLAGADTQYF. The CDR3 nucleotides read TGTGCCAGCAGCCCAACCGGACTAGCGGGGGCAGATACGCAGTATTTT.

The genes are TRBV29-1 and TRBJ2-2, with 7 nucleotides matching TRBD1. J gave up 6 bases and V 8 bases, and 6 bases lay outside the gene matches. Per the germline V gene, CDR1 is SQVTM and CDR2 is ANQGSEA. This CDR3 has 12 residues. CDR3 region: CSQRGGSGELFF. The CDR3 DNA follows: TGCAGCCAGAGAGGGGGCTCCGGGGAGCTGTTTTTT.

The chain links TRBV6-2 or TRBV6-3 to TRBJ2-1; possibly TRBD2 for D (5 bases). Deletions cut 5 bases from V and 3 bases from J, with 14 bases between. Germline CDR1 is MNHEY and CDR2 is SVGEGT. The CDR3 spans 15 residues. The CDR3 DNA sequence: TGTGCCAGCAGTAATGGCGGGCTCCGCTACAATGAGCAGTTCTTC. Its translation: CASSNGGLRYNEQFF.

The chain couples TRBV6-5 to TRBJ1-1; D is uncertain. CDR3 length equals 11 residues. Trimming shortened V by 6 bases and J by 7 bases, and 9 bases separated the two germline ends. CDR1 MNHEY and CDR2 SVGAGI come from the germline V gene. The CDR3 coding sequence is TGTGCCAGCAGGAAAGACATTGAAGCTTTCTTT. Translated, it gives CASRKDIEAFF.

The chain combines TRBV6-5 with TRBJ2-2; D possibly corresponds to TRBD1 (5 bases). Germline loops: CDR1 MNHEY, CDR2 SVGAGI. Trimming took off 2 bases at V and 3 bases at J, with 13 bases between the two ends. The CDR3 covers 16 residues. Here the CDR3 reads CASSYIVRVDTGELFF. In DNA, the CDR3 is TGTGCCAGCAGTTACATTGTCAGGGTGGACACCGGGGAGCTGTTTTTT.

This clone was detected only once. CDR3 loop: CASSLGPYTIYF. CDR3 in DNA: TGTGCCAGCAGCTTAGGGCCTTACACCATATATTTT. This chain uses TRBV7-9 with TRBJ1-3; the D is unclear. The germline gives CDR1 SEHNR, CDR2 FQNEAQ (reference sequence). V lost 1 base and J lost 8, with 6 bases in between. CDR3 length: 12 residues.

This clone has just one count. The chain links TRBV5-1 to TRBJ1-1; no clear D. The CDR3 has 17 residues. Germline CDR1 SGHRS, CDR2 YFSETQ. V shed 0 bases and J shed 0 bases, with 15 bases lying between them. DNA of the CDR3: TGCGCCAGCAGCTTGGTGGGCAGCGGGTCTGTGAACACTGAAGCTTTCTTT. Translated: CASSLVGSGSVNTEAFF.

J is TRBJ2-5 and V is TRBV20-1; D is uncertain. The CDR3 contains 10 residues. Germline-derived CDR1 and CDR2 are DFQATT and SNEGSKA (reference sequence). V was pared by 3 bases and J by 5 bases, with 4 bases between. This CDR3 is CSASQETQYF. DNA for the CDR3: TGCAGTGCTAGCCAGGAGACCCAGTACTTC.

V and J are TRBV3-1 (or the pseudogene TRBV3-2) and TRBJ2-1; 8 bases match TRBD2. CDR1 LGHDT and CDR2 YNNKEL come from the germline V gene (reference sequence). CDR3 size: 15 residues. V lost 4 bases to trimming and J lost 4 bases; unmatched junction nucleotides: 6. The CDR3 here is CASSLGTRSYNEQFF. The CDR3 bases are TGTGCCAGCAGCCTCGGGACTAGATCTTACAATGAGCAGTTCTTC.

This clone appeared once. CDR3 sequence: CASSQSGIINTEAFF. DNA of the CDR3: TGTGCCAGCTCACAGTCAGGGATCATTAACACTGAAGCTTTCTTT. The chain joins TRBV18 to TRBJ1-1; the D gene is possibly TRBD1 (5 bases). This CDR3 spans 15 amino acids. Trimming cost V 4 bases and J 2 bases, with 14 bases left between them. Looked up from germline, CDR1 is KGHSH and CDR2 is LQKENI.

With respect to this clone: Other nucleotide sequences from this sample produce the same CDR3. The rearrangement links TRBV6-1 to TRBJ1-5; no definite D call. The length of the CDR3 is 13 residues. Germline lookup yields CDR1 MNHNS and CDR2 SASEGT. V lost 1 base and J lost 5, with 6 bases in between. CDR3 sequence reads: CASSEGVYQPQHF. CDR3 DNA: TGTGCCAGCAGTGAAGGCGTGTATCAGCCCCAGCATTTT.

This clone was seen only once. The DNA for the CDR3 is TGTGCCAGCAGTTCACCGGGGTCTATGAACACTGAAGCTTTCTTT. Amino acids: CASSSPGSMNTEAFF. The J gene is TRBJ1-1, the V gene TRBV27, with D unresolved. V lost 4 bases to trimming and J lost 0 bases, with 12 bases between them. The germline gives CDR1 MNHEY, CDR2 SMNVEV (reference sequence). The CDR3 has 15 residues.